This entry lists 21 T cell receptor beta chains sequenced from one sample in a study of shared clonotypes between healthy human individuals. Positive CCR7 selection of CD45RO-negative cells yielded the naive CD8 cells, and terminally differentiated effector memory CD45RA+ cells were excluded. Assay: immunoSEQ multiplex PCR; the TCRdb copy retains only in-frame clones and omits some. Of millions of clones listed, about 95% were seen once; the top ten hold 0.85% to 1.2%. Sequencing was done on a sample of naive CD8+ T cells sorted from blood. These receptors all come from a man in his late teens or twenties in good health.

J is TRBJ2-7 and V is TRBV4-1, with 7 nucleotides matching TRBD2. After removal of 5 bases from V and 3 bases from J, the junction contained 7 bases not matched to a gene. The CDR3 has 14 amino acids. CDR1 and CDR2 from the germline V gene are MGHRA and YSYEKL. The CDR3 nucleotides are TGCGCCAGCAGCGTGGGGGGGGAAGGCTACGAGCAGTACTTC. It codes for CASSVGGEGYEQYF.

The chain couples TRBV5-1 to TRBJ2-2, with no clear D. CDR3 length: 15 residues. V dropped 2 bases and J dropped 2 bases, with 10 bases sitting between them. Germline V gene lookup returns CDR1 SGHRS and CDR2 YFSETQ. The CDR3 loop reads CASSFLRTNTGELFF. The CDR3 coding sequence is TGCGCCAGCAGCTTTCTCCGGACCAACACCGGGGAGCTGTTTTTT.

The V call is TRBV9, the J call TRBJ2-1, with TRBD2 matching 11 bases. The J segment lost 0 bases and the V segment lost 2 bases, leaving 1 base of the junction unmatched. The CDR3 is 16 residues long. Germline V gene lookup returns CDR1 SGDLS and CDR2 YYNGEE. Here the CDR3 DNA reads TGTGCCAGCAGCGTTAGCGGGGGGGCCTCCTACAATGAGCAGTTCTTC. It translates to CASSVSGGASYNEQFF.

CDR3 region: CAASIIGHDGELFF. The CDR3 nucleotides are TGTGCCGCCAGTATCATCGGACACGACGGGGAGCTGTTTTTT. The rearrangement joins TRBV28 to TRBJ2-2; tentatively, D is TRBD1 (5 bases). CDR1 MDHEN and CDR2 SYDVKM come from the germline V gene. The CDR3 has 14 residues. The ends were cut back, 11 bases at V and 7 bases at J, with 20 bases in the middle.

The rearrangement uses TRBV4-1 and TRBJ1-3; D gene unclear. The V end was cut by 2 bases, the J end by 8 bases, with 4 bases between. This CDR3 is 11 amino acids long. Germline V gene sequence: CDR1 MGHRA, CDR2 YSYEKL. The CDR3 region is CASSQSHTIYF. DNA of the CDR3: TGCGCCAGCAGCCAATCCCACACCATATATTTT.

Notes on this clone: No DNA is shown, since the ends of the CDR3 on it are uncertain; the CDR3 is the one TCRdb lists. Additional DNA sequences in this sample encode the identical CDR3. The chain has TRBV5-1 and TRBJ2-7. The CDR3 comprises 13 residues, both ends counted. Germline V gene lookup returns CDR1 SGHRS and CDR2 YFSETQ. CDR3 region: CASSFGPGYEQYF.

The gene calls are TRBV28 and TRBJ2-3; TRBD2 agrees at 14 bases. The J segment lost 1 base and the V segment lost 1 base, leaving 7 bases of the junction unmatched. This CDR3 comprises 19 residues. Germline CDR1 is MDHEN and CDR2 is SYDVKM. DNA for the CDR3: TGTGCCAGCAGTTTATCCCGGACTAGCGGGGGGCCTGGCACAGATACGCAGTATTTT. It encodes CASSLSRTSGGPGTDTQYF.

This chain connects TRBV15 to TRBJ2-1; 13 nucleotides agree with TRBD2. The CDR3 sequence is 16 residues long. Germline CDR1 and CDR2: LNHNV and YYDKDF (reference sequence). The ends lost 1 base at V and 6 bases at J; junction bases unmatched: 3. Here the CDR3 reads CATSRGLAGGSNEQFF. As DNA, the CDR3 is TGTGCCACCAGCAGAGGACTAGCGGGAGGCAGCAATGAGCAGTTCTTC.

V is TRBV13 and J is TRBJ2-7; tentatively, D is TRBD1 (6 bases). Trimming shortened V by 0 bases and J by 4 bases, and 13 bases separated the two germline ends. This CDR3 contains 15 residues. Germline V gene sequence: CDR1 PRHDT, CDR2 FYEKMQ (reference sequence). The CDR3 bases are TGTGCCAGCAGCTTAGGACAGGGATTGAGGTACGAGCAGTACTTC. It codes for CASSLGQGLRYEQYF.

Details on this clone: Within the sample, other DNA sequences also encode this same CDR3. The chain uses TRBV9 and TRBJ2-1, with D possibly being TRBD1 or TRBD2 (5 bases each). The CDR3 runs to 15 residues. Trimming took off 2 bases at V and 4 bases at J, with 13 bases between the two ends. Germline V gene lookup returns CDR1 SGDLS and CDR2 YYNGEE. The CDR3 DNA reads as TGTGCCAGCAGCGTTTCCGGGACCCCGTACAATGAGCAGTTCTTC. Protein product: CASSVSGTPYNEQFF.

Concerning this clone: The sample carries other DNA sequences with the same CDR3. The chain combines TRBV5-1 with TRBJ1-6, with 10 bases lining up with TRBD1. Germline loops: CDR1 SGHRS, CDR2 YFSETQ. J was trimmed by 7 bases and V by 4 bases; bases with no gene match: 2. The CDR3 spans 14 residues. The CDR3 loop is CASSPDRGNSPLHF. In DNA form, the CDR3 reads TGCGCCAGCAGCCCGGACAGGGGGAATTCACCCCTCCACTTT.

The chain recombines TRBV6-5 with TRBJ1-2, with D possibly TRBD1 on 5 matching bases. V lost 0 bases to trimming and J lost 4 bases, with 9 bases between them. Germline CDR1 reads MNHEY; CDR2 reads SVGAGI. This CDR3 is built from 14 residues. The CDR3 spells CASSYSMQGYGYTF. CDR3 bases: TGTGCCAGCAGTTACTCGATGCAGGGCTATGGCTACACCTTC.

V is TRBV4-1 and J is TRBJ2-7; maybe TRBD2 (5 bases). Germline loops: CDR1 MGHRA, CDR2 YSYEKL. The CDR3 sequence is 15 residues long. Trimming pared 1 base from V and 3 bases from J, leaving 13 bases between. Here the CDR3 reads CASSQVTRNSYEQYF. CDR3 DNA sequence: TGCGCCAGCAGCCAAGTTACTAGAAACAGCTACGAGCAGTACTTC.

The gene calls are TRBV4-1 and TRBJ1-3, with D possibly being TRBD1 (5 bases). Trimming removed 1 base from V and 8 bases from J, with 15 bases in between. CDR1 and CDR2 from the germline V gene are MGHRA and YSYEKL. The CDR3 contains 15 residues. Here the CDR3 reads CASSQGDGIRDTIYF. The CDR3 nucleotides are TGCGCCAGCAGCCAAGGGGACGGCATCCGCGACACCATATATTTT.

V usage is TRBV6-6 and J usage is TRBJ2-2; D gene uncertain. The CDR3 sequence is 16 residues long. Germline CDR1 is MNHNY and CDR2 is SVGAGI (reference sequence). The V and J ends lost 2 bases and 5 bases respectively, with 15 bases between them. The CDR3 loop is CASSYIGRFQTGELFF. The DNA of the CDR3 is TGTGCCAGCAGTTACATTGGCAGGTTCCAGACCGGGGAGCTGTTTTTT.

This chain joins TRBV9 and TRBJ1-6; D is uncertain. V was clipped by 4 bases and J by 10 bases, with 12 bases between them. The germline V gene has CDR1 SGDLS and CDR2 YYNGEE. The CDR3 covers 13 residues. CDR3 nucleotide sequence: TGTGCCAGCAGCCCTAGCAACGGCTCACCCCTCCACTTT. Protein product: CASSPSNGSPLHF.

Only one count was recorded for this clone. Other DNA sequences in the same sample also yield this CDR3. The rearrangement joins TRBV6-6 to TRBJ2-7, with D unclear. CDR1 is MNHNY, CDR2 SVGAGI, per germline (reference sequence). Trimming took 2 bases from V and 2 from J, leaving 7 bases between them. The CDR3 has 13 amino acids. The CDR3 DNA is TGTGCCAGCAGTTACAGCCTGACCTACGAGCAGTACTTC. Its translation: CASSYSLTYEQYF.

The chain combines TRBV5-6 with TRBJ2-7; weak D call: TRBD1 (7 bases). Trimming left V 4 bases short and J 0 bases short, with 17 bases between. Germline V gene data show CDR1 as SGHDT and CDR2 as YYEEEE. CDR3 size: 16 residues. DNA of the CDR3: TGTGCCAGCAGCCAGGGGGGACGGATAAGCTCCTACGAGCAGTACTTC. Its protein product is CASSQGGRISSYEQYF.

The chain uses TRBV7-2 and TRBJ2-1, with no clear D. The V end was cut by 1 base, the J end by 7 bases, with 14 bases between. This CDR3 has 15 amino acids. Germline V gene sequence: CDR1 SGHTA, CDR2 FQGNSA. DNA of the CDR3: TGTGCCAGCAGCTTAGGACCGTACTTTGCTAATGAGCAGTTCTTC. It is translated as CASSLGPYFANEQFF.

To note about this clone: The sample has other DNA sequences that encode this CDR3 too. The chain couples TRBV27 to TRBJ2-7; D call uncertain. The germline V and J ends were trimmed by 0 bases and 0 bases, with 3 bases remaining between them. The CDR3 contains 13 residues. Germline lookup yields CDR1 MNHEY and CDR2 SMNVEV (reference sequence). This chain's CDR3 is CASSLSPSYEQYF. The CDR3 bases are TGTGCCAGCAGTTTATCTCCCTCCTACGAGCAGTACTTC.

This chain uses TRBV30 with TRBJ2-5, with 8 nucleotides matching TRBD2. CDR1 is GTSNPN, CDR2 SVGIG, per germline (reference sequence). V shed 3 bases and J 5 bases; nucleotides not matched to a gene: 8. The CDR3 is made up of 14 amino acids. CDR3 DNA sequence: TGTGCCTGGAGGGACGGGGGGGCCTCGGAGACCCAGTACTTC. Residues: CAWRDGGASETQYF. Full variable domain (rest looked up from reference TRBV30 and TRBJ2-5): SQTIHQWPATLVQPVGSPLSLECTVEGTSNPNLYWYRQAAGRGLQLLFYSVGIGQISSEVPQNLSASRPQDRQFILSSKKLLLSDSGFYLCAWRDGGASETQYFGPGTRLLVL.